This paragraph reports one T cell receptor (beta chain). It lacks a known antigen. Base-call qualities are not available, and no considerably larger clone is one nucleotide away. At the junction V is shortened by 0 bases and J by 10 bases, with 19 bases in between. The CDR3 runs 16 residues from the cysteine to the phenylalanine. The retained sequence is limited to the CDR3, 48 bases, with the frame set at the first base. The germline V gene encodes CDR1 MNHEY and CDR2 SMNVEV (reference sequence). The source of the sample is a study of Ad26.COV2.S vaccination and SARS-CoV-2 variants (dated by TCRdb to 2020 to 2022). With respect to the entire study: Vaccine-arm donors came from COV1001, a multicentre, randomized, double-blind, placebo-controlled phase I-IIa trial of Ad26.COV2.S in healthy adults. Throughout the experiments and outcome assessment, investigators stayed blinded to trial group allocation. Dosing of Ad26.COV2.S was intramuscular, at either 5x10^10 or 1x10^11 viral particles, delivered as one shot or as two shots spaced 56 days apart. Trial participants were randomized into five groups of five: low-dose or high-dose Ad26.COV2.S given once or twice, or placebo on both occasions. A total of around 32 samples were included in the TCR-sequenced set, comprising approximately 20 Ad26.COV2.S vaccine recipients, 5 placebo recipients and 8 SARS-CoV-2 convalescent individuals. The specificity and breadth of SARS-CoV-2-reactive T cell receptors after Ad26.COV2.S vaccination were assessed by TCRbeta repertoire sequencing.

Beyond this particular receptor, the publication reports: It was noted by the authors that total T cell responses may have been underestimated by the TCR breadth and depth analyses. The study was not powered to compare responses between vaccine doses or regimens. Substantial breadth of spike-specific CD8+ and CD4+ T cell responses was reported after vaccination. Ad26.COV2.S recipients had higher spike-specific TCR breadth than placebo recipients (P = 0.0014). Non-spike TCR breadth was comparable between vaccine and placebo recipients, consistent with the vaccine containing only spike.

The immunoSEQ Assay was used to sequence TCRbeta CDR3 regions. After extraction, genomic DNA underwent amplification by bias-controlled multiplex PCR, followed by high-throughput sequencing. Regarding the original processing steps: To quantify the absolute abundance of every unique TCRbeta CDR3 region, sequences were collapsed and filtered. T cell fraction was estimated by normalization of TCRbeta template counts to usable DNA, with usable DNA being measured through amplification of reference genes present in all nucleated cells. Repertoire TCRs were annotated as SARS-CoV-2-specific when V gene, CDR3 amino acid sequence and J gene were exactly matched to a known reactive TCR set. MIRA supplied the reference SARS-CoV-2 TCR set, which was filtered for enrichment in COVID-19-positive ImmuneCODE repertoires so that public or cross-reactive TCRs were removed. Based on the MIRA antigens, annotated TCRs were further analysed at the level of specific ORF or position within ORF. Breadth was defined as annotated unique rearrangements over total unique productive rearrangements; depth was the summed frequency of those rearrangements. TCR breadth was compared between groups using two-sided Wilcoxon rank-sum tests. TCRdb retrieved this table from immuneACCESS and kept in-frame rearrangements only. Not all clones are present; in checked studies, unresolved V genes account for under half, and no reason is known for the remainder. V, J and clone size derive from that table, while D and trimming were established from the DNA sequence. For this sample the table gives roughly 320,000 clones, of which about 82% were detected only once. The top ten clonotypes cover roughly 1.9% of the sample.

The sample's treatment or condition label, decoded: roughly 18 received Ad26.COV2.S at low or high dose, single or two shots; about five received placebo; per-sample allocation not given. For vaccine and placebo recipients, repertoires were sequenced using samples collected on day 63 after the first injection. Cohort 1b enrolled around 24 adults aged 18-55 years at a single site in Boston, USA, between 29 July and 7 August 2020. Ad26.COV2.S was a replication-incompetent adenovirus type 26 vector expressing a prefusion-stabilized SARS-CoV-2 spike protein from the original Wuhan strain. This specimen was peripheral blood, taken in a trial of Ad26.COV2.S vaccine versus placebo. This receptor was taken from a person between 18 and 60 years old who received the Ad26.COV2.S COVID-19 vaccine or a placebo. The chain was built from TRBV27 and TRBJ2-1; TRBD2 is possibly the D segment (6 matching bases). The DNA sequence is given as TGTGCCAGCAGTTTATCTTATAGCGGCCAAGGGCGCGAGCAGTTCTTC. This codes for CASSLSYSGQGREQFF.